This T cell receptor (beta chain) derives from a study of T cells in Graves' hyperthyroidism and ophthalmopathy. Study overall: Once the initial diagnosis was made, peripheral blood was obtained before any treatment.

The length of the CDR3 is 13 residues. The germline CDR1 and CDR2 sequences are ENHRY and SYGVKD. Trimming left V 9 bases short and J 0 bases short, with 9 bases between. RNA transcripts yielded amplified TCR beta CDR3 regions. First-round RT-PCR of the TCR CDR3 relied on the HTBI primer set. TCRdb analysed the multiplex PCR reads with MiXCR anew, one entry per CDR3 protein. The sample lists 350,000 to 400,000 distinct CDR3 sequences; 18% were seen once. The cohort's ophthalmopathy patients, a group with duration under 3 months, had a Clinical Activity Score of at least 3 and a NOSPECS grade of at least 4. Exclusion of patients followed from uncontrolled infection, other autoimmune disease, pregnancy or lactation. Concerning this clonotype: Its antigen remains unknown.

Study-level results: Most clonotypes that expanded in the thyroid above 0.001 also showed up in blood.

What was sequenced was blood. This sequence was found in a young man with Graves' ophthalmopathy. This rearrangement joins TRBV10-3 to TRBJ1-5; no definite D call. The CDR3 spells CAIREDSNQPQHF. CDR3 DNA sequence: TGTGCCATTCGGGAGGATAGCAATCAGCCCCAGCATTTT.